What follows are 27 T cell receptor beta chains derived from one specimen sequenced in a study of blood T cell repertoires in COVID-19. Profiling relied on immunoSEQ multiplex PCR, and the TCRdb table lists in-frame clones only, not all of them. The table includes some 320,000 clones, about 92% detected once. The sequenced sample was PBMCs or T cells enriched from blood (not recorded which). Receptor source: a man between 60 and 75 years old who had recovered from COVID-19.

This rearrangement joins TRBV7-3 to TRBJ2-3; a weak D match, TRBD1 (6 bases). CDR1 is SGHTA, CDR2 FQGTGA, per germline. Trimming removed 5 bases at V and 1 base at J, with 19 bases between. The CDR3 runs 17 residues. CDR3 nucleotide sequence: TGTGCCAGCAGCAAGACAGGAAACGGGGTGGGCACAGATACGCAGTATTTT. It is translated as CASSKTGNGVGTDTQYF.

CDR3 in amino acids: CASSNTGGAYEQYF. In DNA, the CDR3 is TGTGCCAGCAGCAACACAGGGGGAGCCTACGAGCAGTACTTC. The V call is TRBV7-9, the J call TRBJ2-7; the match to TRBD1 covers 8 bases. CDR1 SEHNR and CDR2 FQNEAQ come from the germline V gene (reference sequence). This CDR3 comprises 14 residues. Trimming at V came to 5 bases and at J to 2 bases, leaving 5 bases not matched to a gene.

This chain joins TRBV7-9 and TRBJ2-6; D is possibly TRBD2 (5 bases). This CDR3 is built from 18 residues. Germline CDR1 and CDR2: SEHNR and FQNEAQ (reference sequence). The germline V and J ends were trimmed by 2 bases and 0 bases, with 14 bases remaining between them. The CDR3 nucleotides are TGTGCCAGCAGCTTATCGGCAGGCGGGCCCTCTGGGGCCAACGTCCTGACTTTC. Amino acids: CASSLSAGGPSGANVLTF.

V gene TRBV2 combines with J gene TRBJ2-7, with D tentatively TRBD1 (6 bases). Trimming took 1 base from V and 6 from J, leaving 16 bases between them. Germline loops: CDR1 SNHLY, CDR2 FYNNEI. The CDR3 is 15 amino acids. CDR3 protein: CASSEGTATQSEQYF. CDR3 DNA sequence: TGTGCCAGCAGTGAAGGGACAGCTACTCAATCCGAGCAGTACTTC.

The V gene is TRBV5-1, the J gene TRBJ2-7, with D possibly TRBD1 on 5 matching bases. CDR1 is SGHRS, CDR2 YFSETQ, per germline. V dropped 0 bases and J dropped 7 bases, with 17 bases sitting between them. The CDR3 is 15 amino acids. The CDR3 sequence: CASSLAPGFSREQYF. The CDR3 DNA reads TGCGCCAGCAGCTTGGCCCCAGGGTTTTCGCGGGAGCAGTACTTC.

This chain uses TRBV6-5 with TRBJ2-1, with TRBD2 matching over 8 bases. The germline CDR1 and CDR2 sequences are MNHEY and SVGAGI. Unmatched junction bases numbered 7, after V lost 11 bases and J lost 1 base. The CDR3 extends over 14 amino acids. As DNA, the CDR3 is TGTGCCTGCGGACTAGCCATTTCCTACAATGAGCAGTTCTTC. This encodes CACGLAISYNEQFF.

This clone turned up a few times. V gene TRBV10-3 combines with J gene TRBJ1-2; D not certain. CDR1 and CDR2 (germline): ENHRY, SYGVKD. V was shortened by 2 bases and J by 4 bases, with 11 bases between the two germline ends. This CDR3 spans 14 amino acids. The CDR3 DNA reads TGTGCCATCAGTGAGGGCCAGGCCCTCTATGGCTACACCTTC. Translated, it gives CAISEGQALYGYTF.

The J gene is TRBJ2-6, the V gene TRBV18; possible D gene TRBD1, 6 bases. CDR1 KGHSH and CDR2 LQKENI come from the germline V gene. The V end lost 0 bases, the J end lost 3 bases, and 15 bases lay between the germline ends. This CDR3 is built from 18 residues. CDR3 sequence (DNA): TGTGCCAGCTCACCACCGAATATGGGGGCTGGTGGGGCCAACGTCCTGACTTTC. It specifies CASSPPNMGAGGANVLTF.

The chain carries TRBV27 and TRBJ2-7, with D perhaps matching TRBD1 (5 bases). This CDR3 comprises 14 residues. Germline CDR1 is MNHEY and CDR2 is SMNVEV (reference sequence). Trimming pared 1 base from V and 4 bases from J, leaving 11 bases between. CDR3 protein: CASSLWQGAYEQYF. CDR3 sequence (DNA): TGTGCCAGCAGTTTATGGCAGGGTGCGTACGAGCAGTACTTC.

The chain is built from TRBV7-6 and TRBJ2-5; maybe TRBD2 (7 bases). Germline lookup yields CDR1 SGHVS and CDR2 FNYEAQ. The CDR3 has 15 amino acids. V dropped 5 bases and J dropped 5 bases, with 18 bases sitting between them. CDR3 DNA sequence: TGTGCCAGCAGCAGCGGCCCTAGGGGGGGGGAGACCCAGTACTTC. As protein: CASSSGPRGGETQYF. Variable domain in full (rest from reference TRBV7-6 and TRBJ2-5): GAGVSQSPRYKVTKRGQDVALRCDPISGHVSLYWYRQALGQGPEFLTYFNYEAQQDKSGLPNDRFSAERPEGSISTLTIQRTEQRDSAMYRCASSSGPRGGETQYFGPGTRLLVL.

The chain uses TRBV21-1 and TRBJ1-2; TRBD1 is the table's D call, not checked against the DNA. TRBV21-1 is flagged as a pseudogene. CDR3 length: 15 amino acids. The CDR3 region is CASSKRATGGDGYTF. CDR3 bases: TGTGCCAGCAGCAAAAGGGCAACAGGGGGCGATGGCTACACCTTC.

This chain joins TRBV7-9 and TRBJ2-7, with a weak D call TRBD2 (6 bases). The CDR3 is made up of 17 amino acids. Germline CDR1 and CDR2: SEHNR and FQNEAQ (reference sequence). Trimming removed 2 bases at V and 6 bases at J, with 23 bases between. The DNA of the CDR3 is TGTGCCAGCAGCTTAACAAATTATGTCGGAGGGGTTAGCGAGCAGTACTTC. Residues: CASSLTNYVGGVSEQYF.

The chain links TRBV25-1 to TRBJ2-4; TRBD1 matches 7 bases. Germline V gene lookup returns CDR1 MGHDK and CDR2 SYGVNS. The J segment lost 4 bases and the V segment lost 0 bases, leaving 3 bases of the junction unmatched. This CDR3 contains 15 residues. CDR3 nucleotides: TGTGCCAGCAGTGAATATCGGGGACAGAAAAACATTCAGTACTTC. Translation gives CASSEYRGQKNIQYF.

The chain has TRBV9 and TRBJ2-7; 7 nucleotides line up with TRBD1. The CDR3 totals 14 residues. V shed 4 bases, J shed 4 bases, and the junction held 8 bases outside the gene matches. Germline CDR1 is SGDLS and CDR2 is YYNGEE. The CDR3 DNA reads TGTGCCAGCAGCCCTGAGGGGGCGCAATACGAGCAGTACTTC. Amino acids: CASSPEGAQYEQYF.

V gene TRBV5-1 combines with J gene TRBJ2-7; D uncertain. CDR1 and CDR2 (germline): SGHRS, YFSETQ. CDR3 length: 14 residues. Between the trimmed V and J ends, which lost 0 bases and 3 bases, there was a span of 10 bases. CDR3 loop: CASSLEDSVYEQYF. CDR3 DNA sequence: TGCGCCAGCAGCTTGGAAGATTCAGTCTACGAGCAGTACTTC. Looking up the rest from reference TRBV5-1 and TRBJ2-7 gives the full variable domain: KAGVTQTPRYLIKTRGQQVTLSCSPISGHRSVSWYQQTPGQGLQFLFEYFSETQRNKGNFPGRFSGRQFSNSRSEMNVSTLELGDSALYLCASSLEDSVYEQYFGPGTRLTVT.

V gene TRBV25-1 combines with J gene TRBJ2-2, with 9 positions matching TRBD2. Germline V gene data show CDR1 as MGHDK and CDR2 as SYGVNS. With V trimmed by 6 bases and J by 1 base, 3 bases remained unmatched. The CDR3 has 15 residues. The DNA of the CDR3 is TGTGCCAGCAGGGGAGCGGGGGGGAACACCGGGGAGCTGTTTTTT. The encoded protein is CASRGAGGNTGELFF.

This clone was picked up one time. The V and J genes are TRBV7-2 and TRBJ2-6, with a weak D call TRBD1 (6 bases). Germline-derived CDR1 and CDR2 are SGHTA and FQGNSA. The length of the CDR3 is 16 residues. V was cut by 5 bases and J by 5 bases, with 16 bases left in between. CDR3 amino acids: CASSTQGTGRANVLTF. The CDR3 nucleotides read TGTGCCAGCAGCACCCAGGGGACCGGGAGGGCCAACGTCCTGACTTTC.

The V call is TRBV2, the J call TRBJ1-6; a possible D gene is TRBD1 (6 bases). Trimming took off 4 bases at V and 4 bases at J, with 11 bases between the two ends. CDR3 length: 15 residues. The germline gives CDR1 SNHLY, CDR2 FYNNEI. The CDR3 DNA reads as TGTGCCAGCAGTGCACAGGGAACTTATAATTCACCCCTCCACTTT. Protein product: CASSAQGTYNSPLHF.

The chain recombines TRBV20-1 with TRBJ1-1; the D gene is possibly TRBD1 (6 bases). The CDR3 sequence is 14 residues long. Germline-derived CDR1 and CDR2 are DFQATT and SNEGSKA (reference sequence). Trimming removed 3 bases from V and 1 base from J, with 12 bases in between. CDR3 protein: CSASVNRENTEAFF. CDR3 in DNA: TGCAGTGCTAGTGTGAACAGGGAGAACACTGAAGCTTTCTTT.

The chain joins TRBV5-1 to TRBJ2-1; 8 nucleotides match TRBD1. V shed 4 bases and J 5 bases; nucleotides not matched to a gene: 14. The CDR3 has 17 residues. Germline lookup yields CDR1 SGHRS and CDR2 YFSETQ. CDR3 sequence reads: CASSPHTGTGKNNEQFF. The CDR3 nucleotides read TGCGCCAGCAGCCCACACACCGGGACAGGCAAAAACAATGAGCAGTTCTTC.

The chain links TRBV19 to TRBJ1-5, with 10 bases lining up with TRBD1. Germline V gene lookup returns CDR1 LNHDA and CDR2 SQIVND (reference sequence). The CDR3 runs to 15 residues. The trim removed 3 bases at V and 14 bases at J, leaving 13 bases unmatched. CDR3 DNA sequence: TGTGCCAGTAGTATTGTCGGGACAGGGGTACGTGGTGAGCATTTT. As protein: CASSIVGTGVRGEHF. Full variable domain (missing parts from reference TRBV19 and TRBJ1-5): DGGITQSPKYLFRKEGQNVTLSCEQNLNHDAMYWYRQDPGQGLRLIYYSQIVNDFQKGDIAEGYSVSREKKESFPLTVTSAQKNPTAFYLCASSIVGTGVRGEHFGDGTRLSIL.

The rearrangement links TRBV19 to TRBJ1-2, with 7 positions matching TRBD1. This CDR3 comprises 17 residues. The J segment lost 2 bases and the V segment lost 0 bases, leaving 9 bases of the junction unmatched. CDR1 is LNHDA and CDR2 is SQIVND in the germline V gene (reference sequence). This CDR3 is CASSIDGTAAWNYGYTF. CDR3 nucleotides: TGTGCCAGTAGTATAGACGGGACAGCGGCTTGGAACTATGGCTACACCTTC. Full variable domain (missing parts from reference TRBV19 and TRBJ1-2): DGGITQSPKYLFRKEGQNVTLSCEQNLNHDAMYWYRQDPGQGLRLIYYSQIVNDFQKGDIAEGYSVSREKKESFPLTVTSAQKNPTAFYLCASSIDGTAAWNYGYTFGSGTRLTVV.

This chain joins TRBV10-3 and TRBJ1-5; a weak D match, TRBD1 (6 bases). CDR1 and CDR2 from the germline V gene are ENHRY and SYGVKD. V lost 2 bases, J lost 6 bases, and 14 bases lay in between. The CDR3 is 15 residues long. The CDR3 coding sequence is TGTGCCATCAGTGAGACACAGGGTGTCGGTCAGCCCCAGCATTTT. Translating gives CAISETQGVGQPQHF.

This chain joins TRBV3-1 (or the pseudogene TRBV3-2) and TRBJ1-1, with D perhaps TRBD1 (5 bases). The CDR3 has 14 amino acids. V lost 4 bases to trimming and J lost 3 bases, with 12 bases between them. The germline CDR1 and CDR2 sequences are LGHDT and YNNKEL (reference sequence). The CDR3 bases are TGTGCCAGCAGCCGGGAGGGGACGGACACTGAAGCTTTCTTT. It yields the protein CASSREGTDTEAFF.

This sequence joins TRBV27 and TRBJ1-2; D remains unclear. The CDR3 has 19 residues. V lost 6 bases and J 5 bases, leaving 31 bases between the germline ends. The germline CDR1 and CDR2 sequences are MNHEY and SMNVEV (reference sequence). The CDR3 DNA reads TGTGCCAGCAGACGTAAACAAAGACGGGAGGACGGAACGATTTATGGCTACACCTTC. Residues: CASRRKQRREDGTIYGYTF.

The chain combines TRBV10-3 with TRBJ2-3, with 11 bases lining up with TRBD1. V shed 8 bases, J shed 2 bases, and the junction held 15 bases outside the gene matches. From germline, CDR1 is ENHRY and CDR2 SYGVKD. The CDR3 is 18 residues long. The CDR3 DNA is TGTGCCATCGGGGGAGAACCCCGGGACAGGGGGTTCACAGATACGCAGTATTTT. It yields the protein CAIGGEPRDRGFTDTQYF.

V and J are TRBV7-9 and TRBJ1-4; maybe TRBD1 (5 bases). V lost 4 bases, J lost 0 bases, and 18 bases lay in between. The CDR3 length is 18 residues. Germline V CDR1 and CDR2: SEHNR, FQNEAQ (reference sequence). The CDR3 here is CASSSRTPGHSTNEKLFF. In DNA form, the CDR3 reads TGTGCCAGCAGCTCGCGGACACCAGGGCACTCAACTAATGAAAAACTGTTTTTT.